The clone carrying this TCR beta chain was seen repeatedly, ten times or more. Its specificity is not known. Assay used: immunoSEQ multiplex PCR; TCRdb lists only in-frame clones, some missing. The sample carries more than 550,000 clones, around 70% recorded once. The CDR3 is 13 amino acids. The germline gives CDR1 SNHLY, CDR2 FYNNEI. The V and J ends lost 5 bases and 2 bases respectively, with 8 bases between them. The entry originates in a study of shared clonotypes between healthy human individuals. In the study overall: A donor's plate count was three for CD4 naive and three for CD4 memory; CD8 naive had two and CD8 memory one. Study outcomes and limitations: The naive CD4 repertoires of a handful of donors were compared, and around 5.1% of clonotypes were shared.

The TCR originated in a woman under 40 in good health. This sequence joins TRBV2 and TRBJ2-3, with D possibly being TRBD2 (6 bases). The specimen was memory CD4+ T cells sorted from blood. Subset of the sample: CD45RA-negative fraction. The CDR3 here is CASSRRDTDTQYF. In DNA, the CDR3 is TGTGCCAGCAGTCGGAGGGACACAGATACGCAGTATTTT.